This entry is about one TCR beta chain. The data were taken from a study of blood T cells in healthy people across ages. Through a sample-barcoded 5' primer and a J-beta primer mix, a second PCR was run for roughly 6 to 11 cycles. Every cDNA was tagged by a template-switch adaptor with 12 random nucleotides. TCRdb processed the 5' RACE reads anew with MiXCR; each CDR3 protein has one entry. Of nearly 1 million distinct CDR3 sequences listed, about 51% are singletons. In germline, CDR1 is MDHEN, CDR2 SYDVKM. The V segment lost 7 bases and the J segment 9 bases; nucleotides outside the gene matches: 22. The CDR3 sequence is 18 residues long.

The receptor was derived from a woman aged 60-70 years in good health. The rearrangement uses TRBV28 and TRBJ2-7, with 12 bases aligning to TRBD2. The material sequenced was blood. The CDR3 coding sequence is TGTGCCAGCATCCTTGGAGGGACTAGCGGGTCTCGTCTATCTGGGCAGTACTTC. Its protein is CASILGGTSGSRLSGQYF.